The 10 T cell receptor beta chains in this list originate from one sample, sequenced in a study of cytomegalovirus exposure and HLA in healthy donors. Both 60 Vbeta primers and 13 Jbeta primers went into the PCR. Clones were sequenced by immunoSEQ multiplex PCR, and TCRdb holds only the in-frame ones, with some missing. Its table lists some 33,000 clones. The material sequenced was PBMCs. Source of these receptors: a female donor in good health and CMV-seronegative.

The CDR3 nucleotides are TGTGCCAGCAGCTTAGTCAACAGGAACTATGGCTACACCTTC. Its translation is CASSLVNRNYGYTF. This rearrangement joins TRBV11-2 to TRBJ1-2; D is possibly TRBD1 (5 bases). This CDR3 is 14 amino acids long. V was shortened by 1 base and J by 2 bases, with 8 bases between the two germline ends. From germline, CDR1 is SGHAT and CDR2 FQNNGV.

In the case of this clone: Its ends do not fully match the called genes, so a read error is possible. The V gene is TRBV20-1, the J gene TRBJ1-4; D is perhaps TRBD1 (6 bases). The germline CDR1 and CDR2 sequences are DFQATT and SNEGSKA (reference sequence). The CDR3 runs 11 residues. The chain's CDR3 is CSARSRTAIVF. In nucleotides, the CDR3 is TGCAGTGCTAGGTCACGGACAGCGATTGTTTTT.

V and J are TRBV6-1 and TRBJ2-3; tentative D call: TRBD2 (5 bases). V was cut by 4 bases and J by 0 bases, with 14 bases left in between. CDR3 size: 16 residues. Germline V gene sequence: CDR1 MNHNS, CDR2 SASEGT. CDR3 protein: CASSVRATGSTDTQYF. The CDR3 nucleotides are TGTGCCAGCAGTGTTCGGGCTACGGGGAGCACAGATACGCAGTATTTT.

For this clone: At one boundary the junction diverges from the germline segment, which might be a read error. This rearrangement joins TRBV4-2 to TRBJ1-6; D is ambiguous. This CDR3 region has 18 residues. Per germline, CDR1 LGHNA and CDR2 YNFKEQ. The CDR3 region has the DNA TGTGTCAGCAGCCAAGAAGGAGGGCCCAGCTCCTATAATTCACCCCTCCACTTT. It encodes CVSSQEGGPSSYNSPLHF.

This chain links TRBV5-1 with TRBJ2-6; a possible D gene is TRBD1 (5 bases). V lost 3 bases and J 1 base, leaving 11 bases between the germline ends. This CDR3 has 16 residues. Germline V gene data show CDR1 as SGHRS and CDR2 as YFSETQ. CDR3 DNA: TGCGCCAGCAGCTCGCCAGGGCTATCTGGGGCCAACGTCCTGACTTTC. It codes for CASSSPGLSGANVLTF.

The chain has TRBV5-1 and TRBJ1-1, with D uncertain. The CDR3 runs to 13 residues. V was cut by 2 bases and J by 8 bases, with 13 bases left in between. Germline lookup yields CDR1 SGHRS and CDR2 YFSETQ. The CDR3 DNA follows: TGCGCCAGCAGCTTCCAGGTCACTGGGGAAGCTTTCTTT. Residues: CASSFQVTGEAFF.

The chain uses TRBV2 and TRBJ2-7, with TRBD2 as a possible D gene (6 bases). The CDR3 sequence is 14 residues long. Germline loops: CDR1 SNHLY, CDR2 FYNNEI. The ends were cut back, 0 bases at V and 4 bases at J, with 10 bases in the middle. Written as DNA, the CDR3 is TGTGCCAGCAGTGAAGCGCTTCGGGAGTACGAGCAGTACTTC. Its protein is CASSEALREYEQYF.

The rearrangement uses TRBV29-1 and TRBJ2-7; 8 positions match TRBD1. The germline gives CDR1 SQVTM, CDR2 ANQGSEA. J lost 4 bases, V lost 6 bases, and 8 bases had no gene match. The CDR3 covers 13 residues. Written as DNA, the CDR3 is TGCAGCGTGACGCCTGGACAGGGATACGAGCAGTACTTC. This sequence encodes CSVTPGQGYEQYF.

V gene TRBV9 combines with J gene TRBJ2-1; tentative D call: TRBD1 (7 bases). V dropped 0 bases and J dropped 4 bases, with 20 bases sitting between them. Germline V gene lookup returns CDR1 SGDLS and CDR2 YYNGEE. This CDR3 comprises 18 residues. The DNA for the CDR3 is TGTGCCAGCAGCGTAGCAGGGGGTTCGGCGGGGCGTTACAATGAGCAGTTCTTC. It encodes CASSVAGGSAGRYNEQFF.

The chain links TRBV30 to TRBJ2-2; no firm D call. With 0 bases removed from V and 4 bases from J, the gap between germline ends came to 15 bases. From germline, CDR1 is GTSNPN and CDR2 SVGIG (reference sequence). This CDR3 has 16 amino acids. The DNA of the CDR3 is TGTGCCTGGAGTGTAAGGAGCGTACCGACCACCGGGGAGCTGTTTTTT. This gives the protein CAWSVRSVPTTGELFF.